The clone carrying this T cell receptor (beta chain) was seen only a few times. TCRdb used MiXCR to reprocess the RT-PCR reads, holding one entry per CDR3 protein. The data show some 500,000 distinct CDR3 sequences, with 16% seen just once and approximately 3% held by the top ten. There are 13 residues in the CDR3. V gave up 2 bases and J gave up 5 bases; unmatched junction bases: 5. Germline loops: CDR1 DFQATT, CDR2 SNEGSKA (reference sequence). The data were obtained in a study of response to subunit inactivated influenza vaccine. The source was CD4+ T cells sorted from PBMCs, collected less than 30 months after vaccination. This clonotype was sampled from a man aged 45-69 years who received an inactivated influenza vaccine. The chain is built from TRBV20-1 and TRBJ2-5, with TRBD2 matching over 7 bases. This CDR3 is CSARMAGVETQYF. CDR3 nucleotide sequence: TGCAGTGCTAGAATGGCGGGAGTTGAGACCCAGTACTTC.